These T cell receptor beta chains were read from a single sample in a study of blood T cell repertoires in COVID-19. Some clones are missing from TCRdb's copy, which holds only in-frame ones; the method was immunoSEQ multiplex PCR. The data show fewer than 500,000 clones, around 89% seen once. Material: peripheral blood. Receptors originate from a woman in her twenties or thirties with acute or convalescent COVID-19. CDR3s include the opening cysteine and the closing phenylalanine or tryptophan. Each record gives: D gene, J gene, V gene, CDR3 protein. The D gene is left open where the match is weak.

>.|TRBJ2-1|TRBV9
CASSGIAINNEQFF
>.|TRBJ1-2|TRBV6-6
CASSYSEDYGYTF
>.|TRBJ2-7|TRBV2
CASSDRQGGYEQYF
>.|TRBJ2-1|TRBV9
CASSPRRGSSYNEQFF
>TRBD1|TRBJ1-6|TRBV5-1
CASSLQGLPSPLHF
>TRBD1|TRBJ1-1|TRBV6-6
CASRPPGQGVRTEAFF
>.|TRBJ2-5|TRBV9
CASSVSLGGQETQYF
>TRBD1|TRBJ2-1|TRBV7-9
CASSLVLTIDRAYNEQFF
>TRBD1|TRBJ2-7|TRBV2
CASRKRGTGFDEQYF
>.|TRBJ1-1|TRBV5-1
CASSLGGGPAFF
>TRBD1|TRBJ1-2|TRBV10-2
CASSVDRGYRGYTF